This T cell receptor (beta chain) was recorded in a study of CXCR3-negative and CXCR3-positive naive CD8 T cells. Details on this clonotype: Its specificity is not known.

From germline, CDR1 is SQVTM and CDR2 ANQGSEA. The CDR3 runs to 14 residues. UMI-labeled 5' RACE TRB cDNA libraries were prepared from the cells. For each CDR3 protein, TCRdb gives one entry from its re-call of the 5' RACE reads, without DNA. There are about 120,000 distinct CDR3 sequences in the sample, with about 0.34% held by the top ten. Study-wide points: Researchers report that CXCR3-positive naive cells carry more hydrophobic TRB CDR3s than CXCR3-negative naive cells. Naive CXCR3-positive and CXCR3-negative cells shared TRBV-TRBJ usage; memory cells diverged.

The sequencing input was naive CXCR3+ CD8+ T cells from blood. Specified subset: CD45RO-CCR7+CD27+CD95- naive CD8+ T cells expressing CXCR3 (TNR3+). The chain links TRBV29-1 to TRBJ1-2; TCRdb picks TRBD1, but there is no DNA to check that call. This TCR was recovered from a human donor in good health. Some clones in this sample may be carry-over from other donors' samples. CDR3 protein: CSVEEAPVHYGYTF.